These 19 T cell receptor beta chains came from one sample sequenced in a study of T cells after posttransplantation cyclophosphamide. Produced via immunoSEQ multiplex PCR; TCRdb's table is partial and in-frame only. Here the sample spans approximately 56,000 clones, roughly 92% being singletons. What was sequenced was PBMCs. The receptors here all came from a woman between 25 and 40 years old in good health and a related stem cell transplant donor.

The chain joins TRBV10-3 to TRBJ2-1; 9 positions match TRBD2. Unmatched junction bases numbered 5, after V lost 1 base and J lost 7 bases. CDR3 size: 15 residues. CDR1 ENHRY and CDR2 SYGVKD come from the germline V gene. This CDR3 reads CAISEWAGGRNEQFF. Written as DNA, the CDR3 is TGTGCCATCAGTGAGTGGGCGGGGGGGCGGAATGAGCAGTTCTTC.

The genes are TRBV5-4 and TRBJ1-2; D remains ambiguous. This CDR3 comprises 13 residues. The V gene's germline CDR1 is SGHNT and CDR2 YYREEE (reference sequence). Deletions cut 2 bases from V and 5 bases from J, with 10 bases between. CDR3 loop: CASSFNRQYGYTF. CDR3 coding DNA: TGTGCCAGCAGCTTTAACAGACAATATGGCTACACCTTC.

This clone has a single count. The CDR3 DNA reads TGCGCCAGCAGCCCGCGGGACTCGGGTAGTGTGCAGTATTTT. This codes for CASSPRDSGSVQYF. The chain has TRBV4-1 and TRBJ2-3, with a tentative D call TRBD2 (6 bases). The CDR3 has 14 amino acids. CDR1 and CDR2 (germline): MGHRA, YSYEKL. With 4 bases removed from V and 11 bases from J, the gap between germline ends came to 19 bases.

There are a few counts of this clone. The chain has TRBV5-1 and TRBJ2-2; TRBD2 matches 10 bases. The CDR3 is 17 residues long. The germline V gene encodes CDR1 SGHRS and CDR2 YFSETQ. With 4 bases clipped from V and 4 bases from J, the junction kept 10 bases outside the gene matches. This chain's CDR3 is CASSLSGGVTATGELFF. The DNA for the CDR3 is TGCGCCAGCAGCCTAAGCGGGGGGGTTACTGCCACCGGGGAGCTGTTTTTT.

The chain has TRBV6-5 and TRBJ1-1; 8 bases are shared with TRBD1. CDR1 MNHEY and CDR2 SVGAGI come from the germline V gene. This CDR3 is 13 amino acids long. V lost 6 bases and J lost 7; bases outside the gene matches: 7. The CDR3 loop is CASRTPGGREAFF. CDR3 nucleotide sequence: TGTGCCAGCAGGACCCCAGGGGGCCGTGAAGCTTTCTTT.

This chain uses TRBV2 with TRBJ2-5, with 12 nucleotides matching TRBD2. The V gene end was trimmed by 4 bases and the J gene end by 1 base; junction bases not matched to a gene: 1. CDR3 length: 15 residues. CDR1 is SNHLY, CDR2 FYNNEI, per germline. The CDR3 nucleotides read TGTGCCAGCAGTGGACTAGCGGGGGCCCAAGAGACCCAGTACTTC. It specifies CASSGLAGAQETQYF. The variable domain in full, with the rest retrieved from reference TRBV2 and TRBJ2-5, is EPEVTQTPSHQVTQMGQEVILRCVPISNHLYFYWYRQILGQKVEFLVSFYNNEISEKSEIFDDQFSVERPDGSNFTLKIRSTKLEDSAMYFCASSGLAGAQETQYFGPGTRLLVL.

The chain carries TRBV11-1 and TRBJ2-1, with 11 nucleotides matching TRBD2. V was clipped by 5 bases and J by 6 bases; unmatched bases: 9. CDR1 and CDR2 from the germline V gene are SGHAT and FQDESV (reference sequence). The CDR3 contains 16 residues. DNA for the CDR3: TGTGCCAGCAGCCGCCCCGGACTAGCGGGCGCCAATGAGCAGTTCTTC. As protein: CASSRPGLAGANEQFF. Complete variable domain (other parts from reference TRBV11-1 and TRBJ2-1): EAEVAQSPRYKITEKSQAVAFWCDPISGHATLYWYRQILGQGPELLVQFQDESVVDDSQLPKDRFSAERLKGVDSTLKIQPAELGDSAMYLCASSRPGLAGANEQFFGPGTRLTVL.

The gene calls are TRBV10-1 and TRBJ1-1; unclear D gene. The CDR3 sequence is 13 residues long. Looked up from germline, CDR1 is WNHNN and CDR2 is SYGVQD (reference sequence). Deletions cut 6 bases from V and 3 bases from J, with 11 bases between. The CDR3 protein is CASSEFGDTEAFF. CDR3 in DNA: TGCGCCAGCAGCGAATTTGGAGACACTGAAGCTTTCTTT.

The chain is built from TRBV7-2 and TRBJ1-5; no reliable D call. V was shortened by 3 bases and J by 5 bases, with 5 bases between the two germline ends. CDR1 is SGHTA and CDR2 is FQGNSA in the germline V gene. The CDR3 extends over 12 amino acids. CDR3 amino acids: CASSFRDQPQHF. CDR3 DNA sequence: TGTGCCAGCAGCTTTCGGGATCAGCCCCAGCATTTT.

This rearrangement joins TRBV4-1 to TRBJ1-2, with 10 bases identical to TRBD1. The CDR3 spans 15 residues. Trimming at V came to 0 bases and at J to 8 bases, leaving 6 bases not matched to a gene. Germline values: CDR1 MGHRA, CDR2 YSYEKL. CDR3 sequence (DNA): TGCGCCAGCAGCCAAGAAATAGGGACAGGGGACGGCTACACCTTC. Amino acids: CASSQEIGTGDGYTF.

V is TRBV21-1 and J is TRBJ1-5; TRBD1, the D gene given by the table, was not confirmed from the DNA. TRBV21-1 is an annotated pseudogene. CDR3 length equals 18 residues. The DNA for the CDR3 is TGTGCCAGCAGCAAAATTTGTGACAGGCGGCTCAGCAATCAGCCCCAGCATTTT. Translated: CASSKICDRRLSNQPQHF.

The chain combines TRBV7-6 with TRBJ1-5; 9 bases map to TRBD1. CDR1 is SGHVS and CDR2 is FNYEAQ in the germline V gene. This CDR3 has 15 residues. The V gene end was trimmed by 4 bases and the J gene end by 6 bases; junction bases not matched to a gene: 7. As DNA, the CDR3 is TGTGCCAGCAGCTCTTACAGGGGGCTCAGTCAGCCCCAGCATTTT. This codes for CASSSYRGLSQPQHF.

The chain combines TRBV4-1 with TRBJ2-1; TRBD2 agrees at 8 bases. The germline V gene has CDR1 MGHRA and CDR2 YSYEKL. Trimming took 2 bases from V and 3 from J; bases not matched to a gene: 3. The CDR3 runs to 15 residues. In nucleotides, the CDR3 is TGCGCCAGCAGCCAAAGCGGGGGACTCTACAATGAGCAGTTCTTC. Translation: CASSQSGGLYNEQFF.

The J gene is TRBJ1-1, the V gene TRBV7-3; D gene ambiguous. Trimming removed 0 bases at V and 5 bases at J, with 7 bases between. The germline CDR1 and CDR2 sequences are SGHTA and FQGTGA. This CDR3 region has 13 residues. The CDR3 DNA follows: TGTGCCAGCAGCTTAACCGGGAGGACTGAAGCTTTCTTT. It specifies CASSLTGRTEAFF.

The chain links TRBV11-3 to TRBJ2-7; tentative D call: TRBD2 (6 bases). The V end was cut by 3 bases, the J end by 6 bases, with 9 bases between. This CDR3 region has 12 residues. The germline V gene has CDR1 SGHNT and CDR2 YENEEA. The CDR3 reads CASSLNGGEQYF. The CDR3 nucleotides are TGTGCCAGCAGCTTGAACGGGGGCGAGCAGTACTTC.

The chain uses TRBV28 and TRBJ1-5; D is unclear. The CDR3 loop spans 14 amino acids. Germline values: CDR1 MDHEN, CDR2 SYDVKM. V lost 1 base and J lost 7, with 11 bases in between. Here the CDR3 DNA reads TGTGCCAGCAGTTTATTGGGTAGCGTACAGCCCCAGCATTTT. Translating gives CASSLLGSVQPQHF.

The genes are TRBV2 and TRBJ1-1, with 8 bases lining up with TRBD1. The CDR3 loop spans 14 amino acids. V dropped 6 bases and J dropped 1; count of bases not matched to a gene: 4. Looked up from germline, CDR1 is SNHLY and CDR2 is FYNNEI. CDR3 region: CASSPGTGNTEAFF. As DNA, the CDR3 is TGTGCCAGCAGCCCCGGGACAGGGAACACTGAAGCTTTCTTT.

V is TRBV4-3 and J is TRBJ2-7, with 9 bases identical to TRBD2. The length of the CDR3 is 17 residues. Germline values: CDR1 LGHNA, CDR2 YSLEER. Germline trimming cut 1 base from V and 2 bases from J; bases unmatched to any gene: 9. CDR3 coding DNA: TGCGCCAGCAGCCAAGTTTTTTTCGGACTAGCGACCTACGAGCAGTACTTC. Translated: CASSQVFFGLATYEQYF.

CDR3 nucleotide sequence: TGTGCCAGCAGCTTAGGCGGGACCTTTAATGAAAAACTGTTTTTT. Encoded protein: CASSLGGTFNEKLFF. The genes are TRBV7-6 and TRBJ1-4, with D perhaps TRBD1 (5 bases). The CDR3 covers 15 residues. The germline V gene encodes CDR1 SGHVS and CDR2 FNYEAQ. Trimming removed 1 base from V and 4 bases from J, with 10 bases in between.